Listed below are T cell receptor beta chains from one sample, sequenced in a study of CD8+CD57+ T cells in acquired aplastic anemia. TCRdb ran MiXCR on the reads and lists one entry per CDR3 protein. Of some 140,000 distinct CDR3 sequences in the sample, approximately 52% were seen once. Sequenced input: sorted CD4+, CD8+, or CD8+CD57+ T cells (not recorded which) from PBMCs. The receptors here all came from a human donor with aplastic anemia. The CDR3 runs from the conserved cysteine through the conserved F or W. Each record gives: J gene, V gene, CDR3 protein.

TRBJ2-3,TRBV5-1,CASSAGFTDTQYF
TRBJ2-7,TRBV2,CAISSFSYEQYF
TRBJ2-1,TRBV11-1,CASSLSPAGNEQFF
TRBJ2-2,TRBV15,CATSRDISTTGELFF
TRBJ1-5,TRBV19,CASQRGRGQPQHF
TRBJ2-7,TRBV5-1,CASRMESYEQYF
TRBJ2-5,TRBV9,CASSVVGQAQETQYF
TRBJ2-7,TRBV4-2,CASSPWGGATYEQYF
TRBJ1-5,TRBV10-3,CAISEGTENQPQHF
TRBJ1-6,TRBV19,CASSFGQEPNSPLHF
TRBJ1-3,TRBV9,CASSVGSGSGNTIYF
TRBJ2-3,TRBV6-1,CASSEIGGEDTQYF
TRBJ2-2,TRBV11-1,CASSLVKQGTNTGELFF
TRBJ1-1,TRBV20-1,CSARDQGGHNLAFF
TRBJ2-6,TRBV24-1,CATSDFTGGSGANVLTF
TRBJ1-5,TRBV25-1,CASSSGGDQPQHF
TRBJ2-1,TRBV7-2,CASKGGLWLNEQFF
TRBJ2-7,TRBV27,CASSPPGVGYEQYF
TRBJ1-2,TRBV15,CATSSGGLRGYTF
TRBJ1-2,TRBV9,CASSVDAENYGYTF
TRBJ2-7,TRBV6-1,CASSIGLYEQYF
TRBJ2-1,TRBV9,CASSVGVTVYEQFF
TRBJ2-7,TRBV2,CASSVPDRESYEQYF
TRBJ1-1,TRBV11-3,CASSYPDRVTEAFF
TRBJ2-3,TRBV19,CASEGQGAGDTQYF
TRBJ1-5,TRBV20-1,CSARGFSGQGTEYSNQPQHF
TRBJ2-5,TRBV7-3,CASSLNLAPAYQETQYF
TRBJ1-2,TRBV10-3,CAISETSTGYTF
TRBJ1-6,TRBV6-2/TRBV6-3,CASSYGARGDSPLHF